The present T cell receptor beta chain was sequenced within a study of Tregs in tolerant kidney transplant recipients. Method: immunoSEQ multiplex PCR; TCRdb's copy keeps in-frame clones and lacks some. The table has approximately 260,000 clones, 80% to 85% seen once. CDR1 is WSHSY and CDR2 is SAAADI in the germline V gene. CDR3 length: 19 amino acids. Trimming at V came to 6 bases and at J to 3 bases, leaving 22 bases not matched to a gene. Specimen: CD4+ T cells from blood. The origin of this receptor is a human donor in good health. The V call is TRBV10-2, the J call TRBJ1-2; 7 positions agree with TRBD1. CDR3 DNA sequence: TGCGCCAGCAGGGAACAGGGGAGAAAGGCGAGGAAAGAGCACTATGGCTACACCTTC. Amino acids: CASREQGRKARKEHYGYTF.